This T cell receptor beta chain is drawn from a study of patients and donors after allogeneic stem cell transplantation. V trimming: 0 bases; J trimming: 4 bases; junction bases outside the gene matches: 7. The CDR3 totals 17 residues. Germline loops: CDR1 MNHEY, CDR2 SVGAGI. TCRdb reanalysed the RT-PCR reads using MiXCR and keeps one entry per CDR3 protein. This sample carries approximately 430,000 distinct CDR3 sequences, roughly 17% of them seen once, and the ten largest clones take roughly 7%. The gene calls are TRBV6-5 and TRBJ1-5, with 9 bases fitting TRBD1. The specimen was blood, either unsorted or a sorted T cell fraction (not recorded which). The TCR sequence derives from a human donor who was either an allogeneic HSCT recipient or a stem cell or donor lymphocyte infusion donor (not recorded which). It is not recorded whose cells these are; they may come from a transplant donor. CDR3: CASSYSGTGWMNQPQHF. DNA of the CDR3: TGTGCCAGCAGTTACTCGGGGACAGGGTGGATGAATCAGCCCCAGCATTTT.